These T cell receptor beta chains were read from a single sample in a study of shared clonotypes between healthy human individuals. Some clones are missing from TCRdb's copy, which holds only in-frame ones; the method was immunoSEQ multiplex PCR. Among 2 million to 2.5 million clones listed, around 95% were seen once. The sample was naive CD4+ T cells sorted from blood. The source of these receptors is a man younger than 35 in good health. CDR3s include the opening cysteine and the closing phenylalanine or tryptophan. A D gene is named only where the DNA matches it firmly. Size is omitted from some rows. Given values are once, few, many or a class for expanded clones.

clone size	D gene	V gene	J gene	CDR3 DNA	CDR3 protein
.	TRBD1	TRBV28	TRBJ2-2	TGTGCCAGTTGGACAGGGAACACCGGGGAGCTGTTTTTT	CASWTGNTGELFF
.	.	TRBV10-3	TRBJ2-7	TGTGCCATCAGGGACACGGCGGCGTCCTACGAGCAGTACTTC	CAIRDTAASYEQYF
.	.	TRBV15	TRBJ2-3	TGTGCCACCAGCAGACTTGGAATCACAGATACGCAGTATTTT	CATSRLGITDTQYF
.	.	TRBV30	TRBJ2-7	TGTGCCTGGAGCCGGGACATGGGATACGAGCAGTACTTC	CAWSRDMGYEQYF
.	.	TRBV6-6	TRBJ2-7	TGTGCCAGCAGGCTATCACAAGGCTACGAGCAGTACTTC	CASRLSQGYEQYF
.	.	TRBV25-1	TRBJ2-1	TGTGCCAGCGGGGGGCGCCGGGGGGTCTCCTACAATGAGCAGTTCTTC	CASGGRRGVSYNEQFF
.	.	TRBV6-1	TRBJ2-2	TGTGCCAGCAGTGCGGGGAATCGAGGCACCGGGGAGCTGTTTTTT	CASSAGNRGTGELFF
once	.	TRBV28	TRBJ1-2	TGTGCCAGCAGAACCGTTTATGGCTACACCTTC	CASRTVYGYTF
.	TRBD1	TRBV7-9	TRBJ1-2	TGTGCCAGCAGCTTTAGGACAGGGAAGAGCTACACCTTC	CASSFRTGKSYTF
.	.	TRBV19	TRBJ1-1	TGTGCCAGTAGTATCGGCACCCCCTCGGGCACTGAAGCTTTCTTT	CASSIGTPSGTEAFF
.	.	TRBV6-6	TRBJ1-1	TGTGCCAGCAGTTACTCACACCCTGGAACTGAAGCTTTCTTT	CASSYSHPGTEAFF
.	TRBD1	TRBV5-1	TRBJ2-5	TGCGCCAGCAGCACCGGGACAGCTAAAGAGACCCAGTACTTC	CASSTGTAKETQYF
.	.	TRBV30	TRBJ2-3	TGTGCCTGGAGTACCCCCCACAAGCCCCATACGCAGTATTTT	CAWSTPHKPHTQYF
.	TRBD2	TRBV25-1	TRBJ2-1	TGTGCCAGCAGTGCGTATATAGCGGGGCGTGGGAATGAGCAGTTCTTC	CASSAYIAGRGNEQFF
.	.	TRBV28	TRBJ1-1	TGTGCCAGCAGCTGGGGGGCAGGTGAAGCTTTCTTT	CASSWGAGEAFF
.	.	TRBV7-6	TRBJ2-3	TGTGCCAGCAGCTTGGCCACCAGGGGGGTAGTACAAGATACGCAGTATTTT	CASSLATRGVVQDTQYF
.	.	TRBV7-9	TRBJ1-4	TGTGCCAGCAGCCCACCCGGGACACACGGGGAAAAACTGTTTTTT	CASSPPGTHGEKLFF
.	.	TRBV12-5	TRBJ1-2	TGTGCTAGTGGTTTGGCCTATTACGGACACCACTATGGCTACACCTTC	CASGLAYYGHHYGYTF
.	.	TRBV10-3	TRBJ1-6	TGTGCCACAAGGCCTTCCGGGGAAAGGTCACCCCTCCACTTT	CATRPSGERSPLHF
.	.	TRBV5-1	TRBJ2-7	TGCGCCAGCAGCTCTAGCCAGGGTTACGAGCAGTACTTC	CASSSSQGYEQYF
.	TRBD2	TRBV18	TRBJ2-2	TGTGCCAGCTCACCGGGGAGGGCGGACACCGGGGAGCTGTTTTTT	CASSPGRADTGELFF
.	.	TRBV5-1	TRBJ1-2	TGCGCCAGCATGCGGGACGGGGCTAACTATGGCTACACCTTC	CASMRDGANYGYTF
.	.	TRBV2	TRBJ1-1	TGTGCCAGCAGTGAACGGCGTTCGGCTTTGAACACTGAAGCTTTCTTT	CASSERRSALNTEAFF
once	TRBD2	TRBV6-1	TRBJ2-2	TGTGCCAGCACCCCAGCGGGATTACGAGGCGGGGAGCTGTTTTTT	CASTPAGLRGGELFF
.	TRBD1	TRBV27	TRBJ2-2	TGTGCCAGCAGCTCCGGGACAGGGGCAGACGGGGAGCTGTTTTTT	CASSSGTGADGELFF
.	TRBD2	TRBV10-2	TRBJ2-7	TGCGCCAGCAGTGAGTCGATCGTAATAGCGGGACACGAGCAGTACTTC	CASSESIVIAGHEQYF
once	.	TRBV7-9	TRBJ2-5	TGTGCCAGCAGCTTTACCAGGGCAGGAGAGACCCAGTACTTC	CASSFTRAGETQYF
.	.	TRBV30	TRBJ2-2	TGTGCCTGGAGTAAGGTCGGGGGGCCCGGGGAGCTGTTTTTT	CAWSKVGGPGELFF
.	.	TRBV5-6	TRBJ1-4	TGTGCCAGCAGAAGTAGGGGTCCAGCCCTTAATGAAAAACTGTTTTTT	CASRSRGPALNEKLFF
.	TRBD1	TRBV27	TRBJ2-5	TGTGCCAGCAGTTCCATATACCTCCGACAGGGTAGTCACCAAGAGACCCAGTACTTC	CASSSIYLRQGSHQETQYF
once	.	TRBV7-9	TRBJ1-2	TGTGCCAGCTCTCCAAACATCCGCGGCCGGGTAGGCGGCTACACCTTC	CASSPNIRGRVGGYTF
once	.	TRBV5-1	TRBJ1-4	TGCGCCAGCCGGGACACGGGGGGAGGTGAAAAACTGTTTTTT	CASRDTGGGEKLFF
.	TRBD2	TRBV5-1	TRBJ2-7	TGCGCCAGCAGCTCCAGACTAGCGGGAGACGAGCAGTACTTC	CASSSRLAGDEQYF
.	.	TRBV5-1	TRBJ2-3	TGCGCCAGCAGCTTGGAGGGGGGCTACACAGATACGCAGTATTTT	CASSLEGGYTDTQYF
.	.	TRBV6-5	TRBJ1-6	TGTGCCAGCACCCCGGGGGGGTATAATTCACCCCTCCACTTT	CASTPGGYNSPLHF
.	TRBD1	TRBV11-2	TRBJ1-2	TGTGCCAGCAGTGGGAGGGACAGGGCTCTCTATGGCTACACCTTC	CASSGRDRALYGYTF
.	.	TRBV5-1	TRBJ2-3	TGCGCCAGCAACCGAGGGGTTTCTAGCACAGATACGCAGTATTTT	CASNRGVSSTDTQYF
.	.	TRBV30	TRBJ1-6	TGTGCCTGGAGTGCAGGTGATTCACCCCTCCACTTT	CAWSAGDSPLHF
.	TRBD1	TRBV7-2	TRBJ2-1	TGTGCCAGCAGCCTAGACAGGGAAGTGCAGTTCTTC	CASSLDREVQFF
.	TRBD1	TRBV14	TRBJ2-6	TGTGCCAGCAGCCCCGGGACAGGGAAGACCTCTGGGGCCAACGTCCTGACTTTC	CASSPGTGKTSGANVLTF
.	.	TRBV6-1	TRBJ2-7	TGTGCCAGCGACCAGGGGCGGTCCTACGAGCAGTACTTC	CASDQGRSYEQYF
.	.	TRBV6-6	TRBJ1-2	TGTGCCAGCAGTTTAGCGGCCTCCTATGGCTACACCTTC	CASSLAASYGYTF
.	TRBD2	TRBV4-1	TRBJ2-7	TGCGCCAGCAGCCAAGACGTATTGCCTAGCGGGAGCTTCTACGAGCAGTACTTC	CASSQDVLPSGSFYEQYF
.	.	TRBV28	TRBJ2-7	TGTGCCAGCAGTTGGCGGGACGAGCAGTACTTC	CASSWRDEQYF
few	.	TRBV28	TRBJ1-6	TGTGCCAGCAGTCCCGCCTCCTATAATTCACCCCTCCACTTT	CASSPASYNSPLHF
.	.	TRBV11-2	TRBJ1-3	TGTGCCAGCAGCCTCTCCGAAAACACCATATATTTT	CASSLSENTIYF
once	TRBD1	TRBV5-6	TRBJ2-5	TGTGCCAGCAGCTCCCGGGGGACAGGAGAGACCCAGTACTTC	CASSSRGTGETQYF
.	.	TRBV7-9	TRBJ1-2	TGTGCCAGCAGCTTAGGAGGGGTTGGCTACACCTTC	CASSLGGVGYTF
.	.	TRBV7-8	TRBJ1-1	TGTGCCAGCAGCTTAGAGGGGAGCAGGGCTGAAGCTTTCTTT	CASSLEGSRAEAFF
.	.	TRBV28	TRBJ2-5	TGTGCCAGCCCTCAGGGGGAGACCCAGTACTTC	CASPQGETQYF
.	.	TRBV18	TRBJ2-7	TGTGCCAGCTCATCGCTCTACGAGCAGTACTTC	CASSSLYEQYF
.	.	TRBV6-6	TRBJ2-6	TGTGCCAGCAGAGAGGGTGGGGCCAACGTCCTGACTTTC	CASREGGANVLTF